The following is a T cell receptor beta chain sequence with its context. Antigen: not known. The sample belongs to a study of T cell responses to AZD1222 COVID-19 vaccine. In the study overall: Pooling of second doses given at about 4 or about 12 weeks was done. Points from the study as a whole: Spike-spanning, vaccine-associated CD4 TCRs were dominant at 160-218 and 743-854. Spike-specific TCR breadth and depth went up after people got two AZD1222 doses. Nearly half of the spike-specific TCRs reportedly recognize variant regions that carry no mutations.

The CDR3 contains 14 residues. Germline trimming cut 9 bases from V and 5 bases from J; bases unmatched to any gene: 9. Germline CDR1 is SEHNR and CDR2 is FQNEAQ (reference sequence). Profiling relied on immunoSEQ multiplex PCR, and the TCRdb table lists in-frame clones only, not all of them. Here the sample spans more than 110,000 clones, roughly 92% being singletons. The rearrangement uses TRBV7-9 and TRBJ2-7, with 11 bases that match TRBD1. This receptor was obtained from an adult in good health. The material sequenced was peripheral blood, taken on day 0 of AZD1222 vaccination. The CDR3 coding sequence is TGTGCCAGTCGCCGGGACAGGGGGTTGGACGAGCAGTACTTC. This encodes CASRRDRGLDEQYF.